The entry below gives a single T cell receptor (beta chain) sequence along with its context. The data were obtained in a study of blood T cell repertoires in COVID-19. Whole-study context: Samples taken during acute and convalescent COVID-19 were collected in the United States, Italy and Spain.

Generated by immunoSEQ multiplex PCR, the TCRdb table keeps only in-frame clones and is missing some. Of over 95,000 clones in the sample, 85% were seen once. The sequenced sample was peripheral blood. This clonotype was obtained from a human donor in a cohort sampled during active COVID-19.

The CDR3 bases are TGTGCCAGCAGGTTGGCATCCTACGAGCAGTACTTC. Protein: CASRLASYEQYF. The J gene is TRBJ2-7, the V gene TRBV6-5; D is uncertain. The CDR3 loop spans 12 amino acids. The V end lost 6 bases, the J end lost 1 base, and 7 bases lay between the germline ends. Germline V gives CDR1 MNHEY, CDR2 SVGAGI.